These T cell receptor beta chains were read from a single sample in a study of T cell changes during pregnancy in multiple sclerosis. Using immunoSEQ multiplex PCR, the repertoire was profiled, and TCRdb retains in-frame clones only, with some absent. The sample holds around 50,000 clones, 94% seen once. Sequenced material: CD8+ T cells from peripheral blood mononuclear cells, taken in the first trimester of pregnancy. The receptors originated from a female donor with multiple sclerosis, enrolled in a pregnancy study. The CDR3 runs from the conserved cysteine through the conserved F or W. The order of the fields is J gene, V gene, D gene, CDR3 protein. A D gene is named only where the DNA matches it firmly.

>TRBJ2-2|TRBV14|.
CASSQVRLNTGELFF
>TRBJ2-4|TRBV15|.
CATSGSRQDGLAKNIQYF
>TRBJ2-6|TRBV7-8|TRBD1
CASSLGQGWANVLTF
>TRBJ1-1|TRBV4-3|.
CASSQDQGTSEAFF
>TRBJ2-7|TRBV13|TRBD1
CASSQGDSDYEQYF
>TRBJ2-5|TRBV2|.
CASMGPRETQYF
>TRBJ2-7|TRBV6-5|.
CASRGGASSSYEQYF
>TRBJ2-1|TRBV6-5|TRBD2
CASSYLLAGGEQFF
>TRBJ1-1|TRBV7-6|TRBD1
CASSSMDRPSEAFF
>TRBJ2-7|TRBV29-1|TRBD1
CSGTGTGYEQYF
>TRBJ1-1|TRBV19|.
CASTPGGYVNEAFF
>TRBJ2-2|TRBV9|TRBD1
CASSVDRQGKTGELFF
>TRBJ1-1|TRBV5-5|TRBD1
CASSWKGQVNTEAFF
>TRBJ2-7|TRBV7-6|.
CASSDMFEQYF
>TRBJ1-1|TRBV13|.
CASSPTGARGDTEAFF
>TRBJ1-3|TRBV2|.
CASNPGNGNTIYF
>TRBJ2-5|TRBV9|.
CASSTRTANQETQYF
>TRBJ2-7|TRBV12-5|TRBD1
CASGPTGIEQYF
>TRBJ2-3|TRBV7-9|TRBD1
CASSFAIDRVPDTQYF
>TRBJ1-2|TRBV5-8|TRBD1
CASSLEGQSYGYTF
>TRBJ1-5|TRBV27|.
CASRGGVTQPQHF
>TRBJ1-3|TRBV27|.
CASSPRSGTIYF
>TRBJ2-7|TRBV7-3|.
CASSHGRAPFEQYF
>TRBJ2-7|TRBV28|.
CASSLFVDSSYEQYF
>TRBJ1-2|TRBV4-2|TRBD1
CASSPETGAVLVYGYTF
>TRBJ1-3|TRBV7-6|.
CASSAVEGGSGNTIYF
>TRBJ2-3|TRBV6-4|TRBD2
CASSDSAGGPDTQYF
>TRBJ2-7|TRBV7-6|.
CASSLAPPEQNSYEQYF
>TRBJ2-2|TRBV6-1|TRBD2
CASTPAGDTGELFF
>TRBJ1-5|TRBV6-5|.
CASSYMTVNQPQHF
>TRBJ2-1|TRBV28|TRBD1
CASRLGTGLEQFF
>TRBJ1-3|TRBV7-6|TRBD1
CASSKRPGTVSTENTIYF
>TRBJ2-7|TRBV4-1|TRBD1
CASSHRTGYEQYF
>TRBJ1-3|TRBV6-1|.
CASSGDFSSGNTIYF
>TRBJ2-7|TRBV7-8|.
CASSLAPGYEQYF
>TRBJ1-1|TRBV7-9|.
CASSLASGAPGTEAFF
>TRBJ2-5|TRBV7-9|.
CASSPNPGETQYF
>TRBJ2-7|TRBV30|TRBD1
CAWSQGATYEQYF
>TRBJ1-4|TRBV5-4|TRBD1
CASSTTGTGVEKLFF
>TRBJ1-1|TRBV28|TRBD1
CASSLVTGRTEAFF
>TRBJ1-5|TRBV18|.
CASSPEGGQPQHF
>TRBJ2-7|TRBV5-1|TRBD2
CASSLPSGDPYEQYF